Presented here are 28 T cell receptor beta chains from one specimen sequenced in a study of regulatory T cells in long-lasting Graves disease (dated by TCRdb to about 2021). Taken with the paper, the label for time point translates to: persistent/refractory GD, antithyroid drugs over 5 years with positive TRAb. For both TCR sequencing and RNA sequencing, RNA was extracted from PBMCs using TRIzol. Receptor amplification or capture employed multiplex PCR. Sequencing was performed on an Illumina HiSeq 4000. TCR beta libraries were built with iRepertoire HTBI primers and Arm-PCR amplification of CDR3 regions. TCRdb reworked the public reads: Q25 trimming with fastp, MiXCR clone assembly, productive beta chains retained. Rows merge per CDR3 protein into single entries with the most common DNA and genes. The sample table shows about 310,000 distinct CDR3 sequences, and 22% are seen once. 45% to 70% of the sample belongs to the ten largest clones.

The specimen was peripheral blood mononuclear cells (PBMCs), collected when the disease was refractory, from a patient treated with antithyroid drugs. These TCRs come from a female donor with Graves disease.

A few counts support this clonotype. This chain connects TRBV5-1 to TRBJ2-5; TRBD1 matches 9 bases. J lost 2 bases, V lost 9 bases, and 8 bases had no gene match. The CDR3 is 14 residues long. Per germline, CDR1 SGHRS and CDR2 YFSETQ. The CDR3 nucleotides are TGCGCCACGCGACAGGGGGGAAATCAAGAGACCCAGTACTTC. It specifies CATRQGGNQETQYF.

This clonotype showed up many times. This chain uses TRBV12-3 or TRBV12-4 with TRBJ2-7; D possibly corresponds to TRBD2 (6 bases). The CDR3 has 16 amino acids. With 5 bases removed from V and 0 bases from J, the gap between germline ends came to 17 bases. CDR3 in amino acids: CASSPSGVGSSYEQYF. CDR3 in DNA: TGTGCCAGCAGTCCCTCGGGGGTGGGGAGCTCCTACGAGCAGTACTTC.

This clonotype was detected ten times or more. The chain recombines TRBV7-2 with TRBJ2-5; D is possibly TRBD2 (6 bases). The V end was cut by 5 bases, the J end by 1 base, with 14 bases between. CDR1 SGHTA and CDR2 FQGNSA come from the germline V gene. This CDR3 region has 15 residues. CDR3 protein: CASSPVAGSQETQYF. CDR3 coding DNA: TGTGCCAGCAGCCCTGTGGCGGGGAGCCAAGAGACCCAGTACTTC.

This clonotype was detected a few times. CDR3 amino acids: CASSSGAYNEQFF. DNA for the CDR3: TGTGCCAGTAGTAGCGGGGCCTACAATGAGCAGTTCTTC. The gene calls are TRBV19 and TRBJ2-1; D might be TRBD2 (6 bases). CDR1 is LNHDA, CDR2 SQIVND, per germline (reference sequence). V lost 4 bases and J lost 2, with 6 bases in between. The CDR3 is 13 amino acids.

This clonotype was seen ten or more times. The V and J genes are TRBV6-1 and TRBJ1-2; D call uncertain. Trimming took 6 bases from V and 8 from J, leaving 7 bases between them. The CDR3 contains 10 residues. The germline gives CDR1 MNHNS, CDR2 SASEGT. The CDR3: CASRGSGYTF. CDR3 coding DNA: TGTGCCAGCAGAGGAAGCGGCTACACCTTC.

This clonotype was picked up a small number of times. Compared with germline, one end of the junction differs, possibly owing to a read error. V gene TRBV2 combines with J gene TRBJ1-6, with 10 nucleotides matching TRBD1. This CDR3 is built from 14 residues. The germline V gene has CDR1 SNHLY and CDR2 FYNNEI. This chain's CDR3 is CASTWDRGNSSLHF. CDR3 DNA: TGTGCCAGCACCTGGGACAGGGGAAATTCATCCCTCCACTTT. The entire variable domain, with the rest obtained from reference TRBV2 and TRBJ1-6, is as follows: EPEVTQTPSHQVTQMGQEVILRCVPISNHLYFYWYRQILGQKVEFLVSFYNNEISEKSEIFDDQFSVERPDGSNFTLKIRSTKLEDSAMYFCASTWDRGNSSLHFGNGTRLTVT.

V and J are TRBV18 and TRBJ2-7; TRBD1 matches at 8 bases. The ends lost 3 bases at V and 2 bases at J; junction bases unmatched: 3. CDR3 length: 14 residues. Germline-derived CDR1 and CDR2 are KGHSH and LQKENI. This CDR3 reads CASSPVTGAYEQYF. The DNA for the CDR3 is TGTGCCAGCTCACCCGTGACAGGGGCCTACGAGCAGTACTTC.

The chain is built from TRBV20-1 and TRBJ2-1; 14 nucleotides align to TRBD2. The V gene's germline CDR1 is DFQATT and CDR2 SNEGSKA (reference sequence). The CDR3 sequence is 16 residues long. V shed 1 base and J 4 bases; nucleotides not matched to a gene: 3. The CDR3, as DNA: TGCAGTGCTAGAGGGGGACTAGCGGGAGAATACAATGAGCAGTTCTTC. Its protein is CSARGGLAGEYNEQFF.

This clonotype was found a few times. DNA for the CDR3: TGCGCCAGCAGCCAAGTTTTTGACAGGGGAGAGACCCAGTACTTC. Its translation is CASSQVFDRGETQYF. The rearrangement uses TRBV4-1 and TRBJ2-5, with 8 bases aligning to TRBD1. V trimming: 1 base; J trimming: 4 bases; junction bases outside the gene matches: 5. The germline V gene has CDR1 MGHRA and CDR2 YSYEKL. The CDR3 spans 15 residues.

The rearrangement uses TRBV5-1 and TRBJ2-5; D is ambiguous. The CDR3 totals 14 residues. Trimming left V 0 bases short and J 5 bases short, with 11 bases between. In germline, CDR1 is SGHRS, CDR2 YFSETQ. The CDR3 nucleotides read TGCGCCAGCAGCTTGGAGGTACAGAGGGAGACCCAGTACTTC. Translating gives CASSLEVQRETQYF.

This clonotype was recorded a few times. This chain joins TRBV30 and TRBJ2-7, with TRBD2 matching 9 bases. Per the germline V gene, CDR1 is GTSNPN and CDR2 is SVGIG (reference sequence). The CDR3 is made up of 15 amino acids. V was clipped by 5 bases and J by 2 bases; unmatched bases: 10. The DNA for the CDR3 is TGTGCCTGGGGATGGACTAGCGCCAACACCTACGAGCAGTACTTC. Its protein product is CAWGWTSANTYEQYF.

This rearrangement joins TRBV4-1 to TRBJ2-2, with a tentative D call TRBD2 (5 bases). Trimming removed 3 bases from V and 3 bases from J, with 11 bases in between. CDR1 is MGHRA and CDR2 is YSYEKL in the germline V gene. This CDR3 is 15 amino acids long. The CDR3 nucleotides are TGCGCCAGCAGCCAGATAGACGGGGACACCGGGGAGCTGTTTTTT. Amino acids: CASSQIDGDTGELFF.

On this clonotype: Given the absence of the conserved phenylalanine or tryptophan at the CDR3 end, a read error is likely. V gene TRBV6-1 combines with J gene TRBJ1-2; D perhaps matches TRBD1 (5 bases). With 9 bases removed from V and 1 base from J, the gap between germline ends came to 15 bases. This CDR3 is 14 amino acids long. Germline V CDR1 and CDR2: MNHNS, SASEGT. CDR3 protein: CASRDRIVNYGYTL. The DNA for the CDR3 is TGTGCCAGTAGGGACCGTATCGTTAACTATGGCTACACCCTC.

There are a few counts of this clonotype. The rearrangement joins TRBV15 to TRBJ1-2; D is uncertain. Trimming stripped 0 bases from V and 4 bases from J, with 9 bases between. The germline V gene has CDR1 LNHNV and CDR2 YYDKDF (reference sequence). The CDR3 contains 14 residues. For the CDR3, the DNA is TGTGCCACCAGCAGAGATCGGCAGCTCTATGGCTACACCTTC. Translation gives CATSRDRQLYGYTF.

In this sample, this clonotype turned up many times. V and J are TRBV7-2 and TRBJ2-5; possibly TRBD1 for D (6 bases). CDR1 SGHTA and CDR2 FQGNSA come from the germline V gene. Between the trimmed V and J ends, which lost 3 bases and 5 bases, there was a span of 13 bases. The CDR3 runs 14 residues. In DNA form, the CDR3 reads TGTGCCAGCAGCTTTCAAACAGGGCGGGAGACCCAGTACTTC. Translated, it gives CASSFQTGRETQYF.

At least ten counts were recorded for this clonotype. V gene TRBV6-5 combines with J gene TRBJ2-7; D possibly corresponds to TRBD1 (6 bases). V was clipped by 0 bases and J by 0 bases, with 12 bases between them. The CDR3 sequence is 16 residues long. Germline-derived CDR1 and CDR2 are MNHEY and SVGAGI. CDR3 sequence (DNA): TGTGCCAGCAGTTACTCGGGACACCACTCCTCCTACGAGCAGTACTTC. Its translation: CASSYSGHHSSYEQYF.

About this clonotype itself: This could be a read error, since a much larger clone is one nucleotide away. This sequence joins TRBV15 and TRBJ1-4, with D maybe TRBD1 (5 bases). This CDR3 has 15 residues. CDR1 and CDR2 from the germline V gene are LNHNV and YYDKDF (reference sequence). CDR3 nucleotide sequence: TGTGCCACCAGCAGACCGGGACCGAGTAATGGAAAACTGTTTTTT. Translating gives CATSRPGPSNGKLFF.

This clonotype was picked up a small number of times. The chain couples TRBV10-3 to TRBJ2-7; D ambiguous. This CDR3 is built from 14 residues. Germline CDR1 and CDR2: ENHRY and SYGVKD. V was shortened by 2 bases and J by 4 bases, with 12 bases between the two germline ends. The CDR3: CAISELGSEYEQYF. CDR3 coding DNA: TGTGCCATCAGTGAGCTAGGGTCAGAATACGAGCAGTACTTC.

This clonotype was detected a few times. The V call is TRBV6-1, the J call TRBJ2-3; D unclear. The V gene lost 5 bases and the J gene lost 0 bases, with 12 bases spanning the gap. There are 15 residues in the CDR3. Germline V CDR1 and CDR2: MNHNS, SASEGT. Here the CDR3 DNA reads TGTGCCAGCAGTAGGGTCGCGACGAGCACAGATACGCAGTATTTT. It is translated as CASSRVATSTDTQYF.

Of note for this clonotype: At one of its ends the junction is not consistent with the germline gene, which may arise from a read error. The chain joins TRBV5-1 to TRBJ1-6; no reliable D call. Germline V lookup: CDR1 SGHRS, CDR2 YFSETQ. This CDR3 has 13 residues. CDR3 in DNA: TGCGCCAGCAGCTTGGGATACTATTCACCCCTCCGCTTT. Its translation: CASSLGYYSPLRF.

This clonotype was seen only a few times. The rearrangement joins TRBV12-3 or TRBV12-4 to TRBJ1-1, with D possibly TRBD1 on 6 matching bases. The CDR3 loop spans 14 amino acids. Trimming removed 2 bases from V and 3 bases from J, with 10 bases in between. The CDR3 here is CASSLRGDYTEAFF. In nucleotides, the CDR3 is TGTGCCAGCAGTTTAAGGGGGGATTACACTGAAGCTTTCTTT.

This clonotype appeared many times. V usage is TRBV12-3 or TRBV12-4 and J usage is TRBJ1-5, with 7 bases identical to TRBD1. The length of the CDR3 is 16 residues. J was trimmed by 0 bases and V by 6 bases; bases with no gene match: 8. This CDR3 is CASSLYRGYSNQPQHF. For the CDR3, the DNA is TGTGCCAGCAGCCTATACAGGGGCTATAGCAATCAGCCCCAGCATTTT.

The V gene is TRBV20-1, the J gene TRBJ1-1, with 7 bases matching TRBD1. Germline V gene lookup returns CDR1 DFQATT and CDR2 SNEGSKA (reference sequence). V lost 5 bases, J lost 0 bases, and 9 bases stayed unmatched. CDR3 length: 15 residues. The CDR3: CSAGKTGLMNTEAFF. The CDR3 coding sequence is TGCAGTGCTGGAAAGACAGGGCTCATGAACACTGAAGCTTTCTTT.

In nucleotides, the CDR3 is TGTGCCAGCAGTTTAGAGCGGGAGTCGGGCAATGAGCAGTTCTTC. Translation gives CASSLERESGNEQFF. The V and J genes are TRBV28 and TRBJ2-1; 8 bases are a match to TRBD2. V was pared by 2 bases and J by 6 bases, with 6 bases of the junction left unmatched. CDR1 MDHEN and CDR2 SYDVKM come from the germline V gene. The CDR3 covers 15 residues.

The J gene is TRBJ2-7, the V gene TRBV7-6, with TRBD2 identical over 10 bases. J lost 2 bases, V lost 3 bases, and 13 bases had no gene match. The CDR3 contains 18 residues. Germline-derived CDR1 and CDR2 are SGHVS and FNYEAQ. The CDR3 DNA reads TGTGCCAGCAGCTTTCACGCACTAGCGGGACCCACTGCCTACGAGCAGTACTTC. Translating gives CASSFHALAGPTAYEQYF.

This clonotype was detected ten times or more. This CDR3 is CASSVVWTEAFF. In DNA, the CDR3 is TGTGCCAGCAGTGTAGTATGGACTGAAGCTTTCTTT. This chain links TRBV2 with TRBJ1-1; D is undetermined. Germline V CDR1 and CDR2: SNHLY, FYNNEI. This CDR3 comprises 12 residues. V gave up 4 bases and J gave up 5 bases, with 8 bases separating them.

This clonotype was observed at least ten times. The chain carries TRBV6-9 and TRBJ1-5; possibly TRBD1 for D (6 bases). The ends were cut back, 3 bases at V and 7 bases at J, with 16 bases in the middle. CDR3 length: 15 amino acids. CDR1 is MNHGY and CDR2 is SVAAGI in the germline V gene. The CDR3 nucleotides read TGTGCCAGCAGTTACTCAGGGGACGGGTTCCAGCCCCAGCATTTT. Residues: CASSYSGDGFQPQHF.

This clonotype occurred many times. The chain links TRBV27 to TRBJ2-7; D unclear. Looked up from germline, CDR1 is MNHEY and CDR2 is SMNVEV (reference sequence). V was cut by 6 bases and J by 5 bases, with 17 bases left in between. The CDR3 extends over 14 amino acids. This chain's CDR3 is CASSLDPHTDEQYF. For the CDR3, the DNA is TGTGCCAGCAGCCTGGACCCGCATACCGACGAGCAGTACTTC.